This T cell receptor beta chain was sequenced in a study of human T cells and chemical hapten exposure. Study overall: Diphenylcyclopropenone was applied weekly to patients' scalps across the roughly 25-week study. Patches that contained 0.01% DPC were applied to the upper back and read at 6 days.

This clonotype was seen only a few times. Its target is not known. Unique molecular identifiers were linked by the library to individual cDNA molecules. TCRdb fed the RACE reads into MiXCR, producing one record per CDR3 protein. The data contain fewer than 60,000 distinct CDR3 sequences, approximately 10% of them seen just once; the ten biggest clones take up roughly 4.3%. Findings and limits, study-wide: There was alopecia in the donors, so their immune response may differ from that of healthy people.

Indicated time point: pre-sensitization, week 0. The sample's treatment: therapeutic diphenylcyclopropenone sensitization with weekly scalp DPC. The clonotype comes from a woman in her thirties or forties with alopecia areata. Some clones in this sample may be carry-over from other donors' samples. Sequences were derived from whole blood, sampled in connection with sensitization to the hapten diphenylcyclopropenone (DPC).

The CDR3 sequence is CSVEVGRYEQYF. The CDR3 DNA is TGCAGCGTTGAAGTCGGCCGCTACGAGCAGTACTTC. The chain couples TRBV29-1 to TRBJ2-7; no firm D call. V lost 1 base to trimming and J lost 3 bases, with 7 bases between them. Looked up from germline, CDR1 is SQVTM and CDR2 is ANQGSEA. This CDR3 is built from 12 residues.